Presented here are 2 T cell receptor beta chains from one specimen sequenced in a study of blood T cell repertoires in COVID-19. Sequenced by immunoSEQ multiplex PCR; TCRdb stores in-frame clones only, minus some. The sample records some 170,000 clones, over 80% being singletons. The sample taken for sequencing was peripheral blood. All receptors come from a woman in her 70s with acute or convalescent COVID-19.

This chain connects TRBV9 to TRBJ1-3, with a weak D call TRBD1 (5 bases). The ends were cut back, 3 bases at V and 0 bases at J, with 10 bases in the middle. This CDR3 region has 15 residues. Germline V gives CDR1 SGDLS, CDR2 YYNGEE. CDR3 region: CASSERTSSGNTIYF. The CDR3 nucleotides are TGTGCCAGCAGCGAAAGGACATCCTCTGGAAACACCATATATTTT. Using reference TRBV9 and TRBJ1-3 for the parts outside the CDR3, the full variable domain is DSGVTQTPKHLITATGQRVTLRCSPRSGDLSVYWYQQSLDQGLQFLIQYYNGEERAKGNILERFSAQQFPDLHSELNLSSLELGDSALYFCASSERTSSGNTIYFGEGSWLTVV.

This chain uses TRBV6-4 with TRBJ2-1, with a weak D call TRBD2 (6 bases). The V gene's germline CDR1 is MRHNA and CDR2 SNTAGT. With 0 bases removed from V and 5 bases from J, the gap between germline ends came to 11 bases. This CDR3 has 15 residues. The CDR3 nucleotides read TGTGCCAGCAGTGACTCAGCGGGCGGGAACAATGAGCAGTTCTTC. Residues: CASSDSAGGNNEQFF.